The source of this T cell receptor (beta chain) is a study of blood T cell repertoires in COVID-19. Method: immunoSEQ multiplex PCR; TCRdb's copy keeps in-frame clones and lacks some. Of fewer than 350,000 clones listed, 85% are singletons. The CDR3 runs to 14 residues. V dropped 7 bases and J dropped 0; count of bases not matched to a gene: 6. Germline V CDR1 and CDR2: SQVTM, ANQGSEA. This clonotype was obtained from a woman aged 45-65 years who had recovered from COVID-19. The chain combines TRBV29-1 with TRBJ2-1; 7 bases line up with TRBD1. The sequenced sample was PBMCs or T cells enriched from blood (not recorded which). The CDR3, as DNA: TGCAGCGCCCAACAGGGGAGCTCCTACAATGAGCAGTTCTTC. It encodes CSAQQGSSYNEQFF.